One sample yielded the 26 T cell receptor beta chains listed below, sequenced in a study of early T cells in non-severe SARS-CoV-2 infection. TCRdb processed the 5' RACE reads anew with MiXCR; each CDR3 protein has one entry. This sample has tens of thousands of distinct CDR3 sequences; under 8.5% occur once, and the top ten carry roughly 6%. This specimen was whole blood, taken at baseline. The receptor source for this set is an adult who was a healthcare worker with PCR-confirmed SARS-CoV-2 infection or an uninfected control (not recorded which).

This clonotype was seen repeatedly, ten times or more. This chain links TRBV5-1 with TRBJ2-4; D is unresolved. The V end lost 2 bases, the J end lost 7 bases, and 13 bases lay between the germline ends. Germline-derived CDR1 and CDR2 are SGHRS and YFSETQ. CDR3 length: 14 residues. Here the CDR3 reads CASSFDTPGNIQYF. CDR3 nucleotides: TGCGCCAGCAGCTTTGACACTCCTGGGAACATTCAGTACTTC.

V gene TRBV20-1 combines with J gene TRBJ2-2, with 8 bases identical to TRBD1. J lost 7 bases, V lost 3 bases, and 7 bases had no gene match. The CDR3 has 14 amino acids. Per germline, CDR1 DFQATT and CDR2 SNEGSKA (reference sequence). The DNA for the CDR3 is TGCAGTGCTAGCGCGACAGGGGCGCACGGGGAGCTGTTTTTT. It specifies CSASATGAHGELFF.

This clonotype was picked up many times. The chain recombines TRBV11-3 with TRBJ2-5, with D maybe TRBD2 (7 bases). Germline V CDR1 and CDR2: SGHNT, YENEEA. Trimming removed 4 bases at V and 2 bases at J, with 11 bases between. This CDR3 region has 14 residues. For the CDR3, the DNA is TGTGCCAGCAGCTCGGGGGGCTTTCAAGAGACCCAGTACTTC. Amino acids: CASSSGGFQETQYF.

The chain is built from TRBV19 and TRBJ2-7; no clear D gene. CDR3 length: 14 residues. Trimming took off 7 bases at V and 3 bases at J, with 16 bases between the two ends. Germline V gives CDR1 LNHDA, CDR2 SQIVND (reference sequence). As DNA, the CDR3 is TGTGCCAGTACCTTTTCAACCAACAGCTACGAGCAGTACTTC. This gives the protein CASTFSTNSYEQYF. The variable domain in full, completed from reference TRBV19 and TRBJ2-7, reads DGGITQSPKYLFRKEGQNVTLSCEQNLNHDAMYWYRQDPGQGLRLIYYSQIVNDFQKGDIAEGYSVSREKKESFPLTVTSAQKNPTAFYLCASTFSTNSYEQYFGPGTRLTVT.

This clonotype was observed at least ten times. The chain combines TRBV3-1 with TRBJ2-1; D assignment may be TRBD1 or TRBD2 (5 bases each). The V and J ends lost 0 bases and 12 bases respectively, with 21 bases between them. This CDR3 is built from 16 residues. In germline, CDR1 is LGHDT, CDR2 YNNKEL (reference sequence). CDR3 in amino acids: CASSQEGRGPLGAQFF. The CDR3 DNA sequence: TGTGCCAGCAGCCAAGAGGGCCGGGGACCGCTAGGTGCGCAGTTCTTC.

The table lists this clonotype with a few counts. V usage is TRBV12-3 or TRBV12-4 and J usage is TRBJ2-1; a weak D match, TRBD2 (6 bases). V was shortened by 7 bases and J by 4 bases, with 20 bases between the two germline ends. This CDR3 contains 16 residues. In nucleotides, the CDR3 is TGTGCCAGCACCCTAGGGTCCGGGGGAACTTACAATGAGCAGTTCTTC. Residues: CASTLGSGGTYNEQFF.

This rearrangement joins TRBV12-3 or TRBV12-4 to TRBJ2-7, with 9 nucleotides matching TRBD1. This CDR3 has 14 residues. V lost 6 bases and J lost 0; bases outside the gene matches: 3. CDR3 nucleotides: TGTGCCAGCAGCCGACAGGGGGTCTCCTACGAGCAGTACTTC. Its translation is CASSRQGVSYEQYF.

This clonotype was observed many times. The V and J genes are TRBV6-1 and TRBJ2-5, with TRBD2 matching 8 bases. CDR1 is MNHNS, CDR2 SASEGT, per germline. The J segment lost 7 bases and the V segment lost 7 bases, leaving 8 bases of the junction unmatched. The CDR3 sequence is 13 residues long. Here the CDR3 reads CASNSGDVRTQYF. The CDR3 DNA reads TGTGCCAGCAATAGCGGGGATGTTCGGACCCAGTACTTC.

The chain recombines TRBV10-3 with TRBJ1-6; D not certain. Germline V CDR1 and CDR2: ENHRY, SYGVKD. Trimming left V 3 bases short and J 0 bases short, with 18 bases between. This CDR3 is 19 amino acids long. The DNA for the CDR3 is TGTGCCATCAGTGAACTGGAGACGCTACCTAGCTCCTATAATTCACCCCTCCACTTT. It encodes CAISELETLPSSYNSPLHF.

This clonotype has more than one count but fewer than ten. The rearrangement links TRBV20-1 to TRBJ2-3; D possibly matches TRBD1 or TRBD2 (5 bases each). CDR1 and CDR2 (germline): DFQATT, SNEGSKA (reference sequence). The CDR3 is 15 residues long. Here the CDR3 DNA reads TGCAGCCTTATTAATTGGGCAGAGGGGACAGATACGCAGTATTTT. This encodes CSLINWAEGTDTQYF.

This clonotype was picked up a small number of times. V usage is TRBV7-2 and J usage is TRBJ2-3; TRBD1 matches at 7 bases. The trim removed 5 bases at V and 3 bases at J, leaving 5 bases unmatched. CDR1 is SGHTA and CDR2 is FQGNSA in the germline V gene. The CDR3 is made up of 14 amino acids. As DNA, the CDR3 is TGTGCCAGCAGCCCCGACAGGGCGACAGATACGCAGTATTTT. Amino acids: CASSPDRATDTQYF.

This clonotype was counted ten times or more. The rearrangement joins TRBV12-3 or TRBV12-4 to TRBJ2-7; D unresolved. The V gene lost 3 bases and the J gene lost 2 bases, with 11 bases spanning the gap. CDR3 size: 14 residues. The CDR3 nucleotides are TGTGCCAGCAGTTTCCCCGACAAGACCTACGAGCAGTACTTC. Protein product: CASSFPDKTYEQYF.

This clonotype was counted a few times. The CDR3 DNA follows: TGTGCCAGCAGTCCCGGAGGACAGGGACGCACCTACGAGCAGTACTTC. It translates to CASSPGGQGRTYEQYF. The chain is built from TRBV28 and TRBJ2-7, with 8 bases identical to TRBD1. With 5 bases clipped from V and 2 bases from J, the junction kept 11 bases outside the gene matches. The CDR3 is 16 amino acids. Germline CDR1 is MDHEN and CDR2 is SYDVKM.

The chain recombines TRBV5-6 with TRBJ2-7; 7 bases are shared with TRBD1. With 2 bases clipped from V and 0 bases from J, the junction kept 5 bases outside the gene matches. CDR3 length equals 15 residues. Germline CDR1 is SGHDT and CDR2 is YYEEEE. The CDR3 DNA follows: TGTGCCAGCAGCTTAACAGGGGAATACTCCTACGAGCAGTACTTC. Residues: CASSLTGEYSYEQYF.

This clonotype has at least ten counts. The chain recombines TRBV20-1 with TRBJ1-6; D is ambiguous. V was pared by 3 bases and J by 7 bases, with 10 bases between. Germline V gene lookup returns CDR1 DFQATT and CDR2 SNEGSKA (reference sequence). This CDR3 comprises 13 residues. The CDR3 DNA sequence: TGCAGTGCTAGTAGGCGGATGAATTCACCCCTCCACTTT. Protein: CSASRRMNSPLHF.

V gene TRBV20-1 combines with J gene TRBJ2-3; TRBD2 agrees at 8 bases. With 2 bases clipped from V and 1 base from J, the junction kept 5 bases outside the gene matches. The CDR3 extends over 15 amino acids. Germline V gives CDR1 DFQATT, CDR2 SNEGSKA (reference sequence). The CDR3 region is CSARRRRGGTDTQYF. The CDR3, as DNA: TGCAGTGCTAGACGGCGGCGGGGGGGCACAGATACGCAGTATTTT.

In regard to this clonotype: With a much larger clone just one base away, this may be a read error. The chain joins TRBV28 to TRBJ1-2, with 10 nucleotides matching TRBD1. The V gene's germline CDR1 is MDHEN and CDR2 SYDVKM. The CDR3 extends over 17 amino acids. The DNA for the CDR3 is TGTGCCGGCAGTTTATTGGGGGACAGGGGTGGACTCTATGGCTACACCTTC. Translated: CAGSLLGDRGGLYGYTF.

The chain links TRBV7-3 to TRBJ2-3; 7 nucleotides agree with TRBD1. CDR3 length: 13 residues. CDR1 and CDR2 from the germline V gene are SGHTA and FQGTGA. J lost 8 bases, V lost 5 bases, and 7 bases had no gene match. For the CDR3, the DNA is TGTGCCAGCAGCGGGAACAGGGGATCTACGCAGTATTTT. This gives the protein CASSGNRGSTQYF.

This clonotype was seen more than once but under ten times. The chain recombines TRBV7-6 with TRBJ2-1; TRBD2 matches 13 bases. Per the germline V gene, CDR1 is SGHVS and CDR2 is FNYEAQ. Trimming removed 5 bases from V and 9 bases from J; junction bases left unmatched: 10. This CDR3 comprises 16 residues. CDR3 protein: CASSPRTSGGRGEQFF. The CDR3, as DNA: TGTGCCAGCAGCCCCCGGACTAGCGGGGGCAGGGGTGAGCAGTTCTTC.

The CDR3 spells CASSYTGAVNYGYTF. DNA of the CDR3: TGTGCCAGCAGTTACACGGGGGCAGTTAACTATGGCTACACCTTC. V usage is TRBV6-6 and J usage is TRBJ1-2, with TRBD1 as a possible D gene (6 bases). This CDR3 spans 15 amino acids. Germline V CDR1 and CDR2: MNHNY, SVGAGI (reference sequence). The V end lost 2 bases, the J end lost 1 base, and 11 bases lay between the germline ends.

This clonotype was observed many times. The chain carries TRBV20-1 and TRBJ2-3; D perhaps matches TRBD1 (6 bases). This CDR3 has 13 residues. V dropped 3 bases and J dropped 1 base, with 8 bases sitting between them. Germline lookup yields CDR1 DFQATT and CDR2 SNEGSKA (reference sequence). DNA of the CDR3: TGCAGTGCTAGTCCAGGGGGCACAGATACGCAGTATTTT. Encoded protein: CSASPGGTDTQYF.

The chain carries TRBV29-1 and TRBJ1-2; possibly TRBD1 for D (5 bases). This CDR3 has 13 residues. Between the trimmed V and J ends, which lost 3 bases and 8 bases, there was a span of 16 bases. Germline CDR1 and CDR2: SQVTM and ANQGSEA. CDR3 coding DNA: TGCAGCGTTGATGCGGACAAGAACGTCGGCTACACCTTC. As protein: CSVDADKNVGYTF.

This clonotype has ten or more counts. The chain links TRBV29-1 to TRBJ1-1; D not certain. The CDR3 loop spans 10 amino acids. CDR1 is SQVTM, CDR2 ANQGSEA, per germline. Trimming pared 4 bases from V and 4 bases from J, leaving 4 bases between. The CDR3 here is CSVGVTEAFF. CDR3 coding DNA: TGCAGCGTTGGCGTCACTGAAGCTTTCTTT.

The table lists this clonotype with many counts. Its ends do not fully match the called genes, so a read error is possible. The V call is TRBV12-3 or TRBV12-4, the J call TRBJ1-2; D gene uncertain. This CDR3 is 12 amino acids long. The CDR3 loop is CASSLATNAYYF. The CDR3 DNA reads TGTGCCAGCAGTTTAGCTACGAACGCCTATTACTTC.

The sample holds many counts of this clonotype. The chain recombines TRBV6-2 or TRBV6-3 with TRBJ2-7; D is possibly TRBD1 or TRBD2 (5 bases each). The CDR3 length is 14 residues. Trimming left V 4 bases short and J 2 bases short, with 12 bases between. Germline lookup yields CDR1 MNHEY and CDR2 SVGEGT. This CDR3 is CASSLDGATYEQYF. CDR3 bases: TGTGCCAGCAGTTTGGACGGGGCGACCTACGAGCAGTACTTC.

This clonotype occurred a few times. This sequence joins TRBV7-9 and TRBJ2-7; D is uncertain. Germline assignment: CDR1 SEHNR and CDR2 FQNEAQ (reference sequence). The CDR3 is 11 amino acids. V gave up 6 bases and J gave up 3 bases, with 6 bases separating them. Here the CDR3 reads CASSKDYEQYF. In DNA form, the CDR3 reads TGTGCCAGCAGTAAGGACTACGAGCAGTACTTC.